The rows below give T cell receptor beta chains drawn from one sample of a study of blood T cell repertoires in COVID-19. Clones were read by immunoSEQ multiplex PCR, and TCRdb kept only the in-frame ones, dropping some. The sample includes approximately 300,000 clones, around 90% seen only once; the top ten take less than 6%. The specimen sequenced was PBMCs or T cells enriched from blood (not recorded which). These receptor sequences come from a woman aged 25 to 39 who had recovered from COVID-19. Each CDR3 is given with its conserved first and last residue. The order of the fields is J gene, V gene, D gene, clone size, CDR3 protein, CDR3 DNA. The D gene is left open where the match is weak. A clone size is listed for some rows: how often the clone was seen (once, few, many), or a class if it is expanded.

TRBJ1-1 TRBV18 . . CASSPGDNLNTEAFF TGTGCCAGCTCACCGGGCGACAACCTGAACACTGAAGCTTTCTTT
TRBJ1-5 TRBV30 TRBD1 . CAATGGSNQPQHF TGTGCCGCCACAGGGGGCAGCAATCAGCCCCAGCATTTT
TRBJ2-2 TRBV11-3 . once CASSSWHEGREELFF TGTGCCAGCAGCTCATGGCACGAGGGTCGCGAGGAGCTGTTTTTT
TRBJ2-7 TRBV7-9 TRBD1 . CASSLGRGYEQYF TGTGCCAGCAGCTTAGGCAGGGGGTACGAGCAGTACTTC
TRBJ2-3 TRBV19 TRBD1 once CASSPDRVGDTQYF TGTGCCAGTAGCCCGGACAGGGTGGGGGATACGCAGTATTTT
TRBJ1-4 TRBV5-1 . . CASSLEGHNNEKLFF TGCGCCAGCAGCTTGGAAGGACATAATAATGAAAAACTGTTTTTT
TRBJ1-6 TRBV11-3 TRBD1 . CASSQQGDNSPLHF TGTGCCAGCAGCCAACAGGGGGATAATTCACCCCTCCACTTT
TRBJ1-4 TRBV6-5 . . CASSYSWGVANEKLFF TGTGCCAGCAGTTACTCTTGGGGGGTTGCTAATGAAAAACTGTTTTTT
TRBJ1-2 TRBV6-1 . . CASSEPPGGYTF TGTGCCAGCAGTGAACCCCCCGGTGGCTACACCTTC
TRBJ2-5 TRBV5-1 TRBD1 . CASSSGTGRWETQYF TGCGCCAGCAGCAGTGGGACAGGGAGGTGGGAGACCCAGTACTTC
TRBJ2-2 TRBV7-2 TRBD2 . CASSLWASGGTGELFF TGTGCCAGCAGCTTATGGGCTAGCGGGGGCACCGGGGAGCTGTTTTTT
TRBJ2-2 TRBV27 TRBD2 . CASSLLRGGLNTGELFF TGTGCCAGCAGTCTTCTACGCGGGGGGCTGAACACCGGGGAGCTGTTTTTT
TRBJ2-1 TRBV7-9 . . CASSGLSQSTESSYNEQFF TGTGCCAGCAGCGGTTTATCCCAATCGACAGAGAGCTCCTACAATGAGCAGTTCTTC
TRBJ1-4 TRBV2 . . CASSVGGTNEKLFF TGTGCCAGCAGTGTGGGGGGAACTAATGAAAAACTGTTTTTT
TRBJ2-2 TRBV4-1 . once CASSQEGAGFTGELFF TGCGCCAGCAGCCAAGAAGGGGCAGGGTTCACCGGGGAGCTGTTTTTT
TRBJ1-2 TRBV5-1 TRBD1 . CASRTIQGGGYTF TGCGCCAGCAGGACGATACAGGGGGGTGGCTACACCTTC
TRBJ1-3 TRBV7-2 . . CASSLAWSAGNTIYF TGTGCCAGCAGCTTAGCGTGGTCGGCTGGAAACACCATATATTTT
TRBJ1-2 TRBV19 . . CASSQGISNYGYTF TGTGCCAGTAGCCAGGGGATTTCTAACTATGGCTACACCTTC
TRBJ1-3 TRBV6-5 . . CASSSQGGRSGNTIYF TGTGCCAGCAGTTCGCAGGGAGGTCGATCTGGAAACACCATATATTTT
TRBJ2-1 TRBV19 . . CASSINNEQFF TGTGCCAGTAGTATCAACAATGAGCAGTTCTTC
TRBJ1-2 TRBV2 . . CASLPRAASYGYTF TGTGCCAGCCTTCCTAGAGCAGCAAGCTATGGCTACACCTTC
TRBJ2-7 TRBV9 TRBD1 once CASTPGQGPYEQYF TGTGCCAGCACCCCCGGACAGGGTCCCTACGAGCAGTACTTC
TRBJ2-5 TRBV5-1 . . CASSDRVGGETQYF TGCGCCAGCAGCGATCGAGTTGGGGGGGAGACCCAGTACTTC
TRBJ2-7 TRBV4-1 TRBD1 . CASSQEPTGTYEQYF TGCGCCAGCAGCCAAGAGCCGACAGGGACCTACGAGCAGTACTTC
TRBJ2-3 TRBV9 . . CASNEESSTDTQYF TGTGCCAGTAACGAAGAGTCTAGCACAGATACGCAGTATTTT
TRBJ1-1 TRBV29-1 . . CSVGAGGLNTEAFF TGCAGCGTCGGGGCCGGAGGGTTGAACACTGAAGCTTTCTTT
TRBJ1-6 TRBV30 TRBD1 few CAWSLGTGGFNSPLHF TGTGCCTGGAGTCTTGGGACAGGGGGCTTTAATTCACCCCTCCACTTT
TRBJ2-7 TRBV11-3 . once CASSFVTAYEQYF TGTGCCAGCAGCTTCGTTACAGCCTACGAGCAGTACTTC
TRBJ1-2 TRBV6-5 TRBD1 . CASSPRGRVNYGYTF TGTGCCAGCAGTCCCAGGGGGCGCGTAAACTATGGCTACACCTTC
TRBJ1-3 TRBV6-1 . . CASSVPRGVSGNTIYF TGTGCCAGCAGTGTACCCCGAGGAGTCTCTGGAAACACCATATATTTT
TRBJ2-3 TRBV29-1 . . CSVGRLGDTQYF TGCAGCGTTGGACGACTGGGTGATACGCAGTATTTT
TRBJ2-6 TRBV7-3 . . CASSYSSGANVLTF TGTGCCAGCAGCTACTCTTCTGGGGCCAACGTCCTGACTTTC
TRBJ2-3 TRBV4-2 TRBD2 . CASSQKGLAGPTDTQYF TGTGCCAGCAGCCAGAAAGGACTAGCGGGGCCTACAGATACGCAGTATTTT
TRBJ1-2 TRBV10-3 TRBD1 . CAISEHRQGDSYGYTF TGTGCCATCAGTGAGCATCGACAGGGGGATAGCTATGGCTACACCTTC
TRBJ1-6 TRBV5-4 . . CASSPRVPYNSPLHF TGTGCCAGCAGCCCGCGGGTCCCTTATAATTCACCCCTCCACTTT
TRBJ1-2 TRBV7-9 TRBD1 . CASSLIGTALDYGYTF TGTGCCAGCAGCCTCATCGGGACAGCGCTTGACTATGGCTACACCTTC
TRBJ1-2 TRBV6-6 . . CASLFRGYGYTF TGTGCCAGCCTCTTCCGGGGATATGGCTACACCTTC
TRBJ2-2 TRBV5-1 . . CASSLALGFSGGELFF TGCGCCAGCAGCTTGGCCCTGGGTTTCTCGGGAGGGGAGCTGTTTTTT
TRBJ2-1 TRBV29-1 TRBD2 . CSVEDWRGAYNEQFF TGCAGCGTTGAAGACTGGCGGGGGGCATACAATGAGCAGTTCTTC
TRBJ2-5 TRBV18 . . CASTFTGQETQYF TGTGCCAGCACCTTTACAGGACAAGAGACCCAGTACTTC
TRBJ1-3 TRBV30 . . CAWSVNRGGAGNTIYF TGTGCCTGGAGTGTTAACCGAGGAGGCGCAGGAAACACCATATATTTT
TRBJ1-4 TRBV7-9 . . CASSLLTGSANEKLFF TGTGCCAGCAGCTTATTAACAGGGTCAGCTAATGAAAAACTGTTTTTT
TRBJ2-7 TRBV19 . once CASSTGVHEQYF TGTGCCAGTAGTACGGGGGTCCACGAGCAGTACTTC
TRBJ2-2 TRBV9 TRBD2 . CASSVAGGFTGELFF TGTGCCAGCAGCGTAGCGGGGGGGTTCACCGGGGAGCTGTTTTTT
TRBJ1-2 TRBV5-1 . . CASSLDTNYGYTF TGCGCCAGCAGCCTGGACACAAACTATGGCTACACCTTC
TRBJ2-2 TRBV3-1/TRBV3-2 TRBD2 . CASSPLAGGDELFF TGTGCCAGCAGCCCCCTAGCGGGGGGGGACGAGCTGTTTTTT
TRBJ1-4 TRBV9 TRBD1 . CASSRQGVVVANEKLFF TGTGCCAGCAGCAGACAGGGGGTAGTAGTCGCCAATGAAAAACTGTTTTTT
TRBJ2-7 TRBV21-1 . . CARTGSKVPAQYF TGTGCCAGGACAGGGTCTAAAGTCCCCGCGCAGTACTTC
TRBJ1-1 TRBV6-1 . . CASSEFEGTEAFF TGTGCCAGCAGTGAATTTGAGGGCACTGAAGCTTTCTTT
TRBJ1-1 TRBV5-1 . once CASSVTGTPNTEAFF TGCGCCAGCAGCGTCACCGGGACACCGAACACTGAAGCTTTCTTT
TRBJ2-5 TRBV6-5 TRBD2 once CASSYSGTSVGETQYF TGTGCCAGCAGTTACTCGGGGACTAGCGTCGGGGAGACCCAGTACTTC
TRBJ1-6 TRBV5-4 . . CASSLDRHSYNSPLHF TGTGCCAGCAGCTTGGACAGGCACTCCTATAATTCACCCCTCCACTTT
TRBJ2-5 TRBV7-2 . . CASSFDRSQETQYF TGTGCCAGCAGCTTTGACAGGAGCCAAGAGACCCAGTACTTC
TRBJ2-5 TRBV19 TRBD2 . CASSSGLAGGGETQYF TGTGCCAGTAGTTCCGGACTAGCGGGGGGTGGGGAGACCCAGTACTTC
TRBJ1-6 TRBV7-9 . once CASSLAQGRNSPLHF TGTGCCAGCAGCTTAGCGCAGGGTAGAAATTCACCCCTCCACTTT
TRBJ2-3 TRBV27 TRBD1 . CASRQQGAGTDTQYF TGTGCCAGCAGACAACAGGGGGCGGGTACAGATACGCAGTATTTT
TRBJ2-2 TRBV9 . . CASSVAPGGTANTGELFF TGTGCCAGCAGCGTAGCCCCTGGAGGGACAGCGAACACCGGGGAGCTGTTTTTT